Listed here are 4 T cell receptor beta chains from one sample, sequenced in a study of technical replicates of blood from several donors. Assay used: immunoSEQ multiplex PCR; TCRdb lists only in-frame clones, some missing. This table holds roughly 12,000 clones, 90% to 95% found once. Source material: PBMCs. Every receptor here comes from a human donor in good health.

This chain uses TRBV5-4 with TRBJ2-1, with D perhaps TRBD2 (6 bases). Germline-derived CDR1 and CDR2 are SGHNT and YYREEE (reference sequence). Trimming took off 2 bases at V and 0 bases at J, with 12 bases between the two ends. The CDR3 contains 16 residues. CDR3 coding DNA: TGTGCCAGCAGCTTATTAGCGGCGAGCTCCTACAATGAGCAGTTCTTC. Residues: CASSLLAASSYNEQFF.

The chain links TRBV5-1 to TRBJ2-7; D remains unclear. CDR1 is SGHRS and CDR2 is YFSETQ in the germline V gene. CDR3 length equals 14 residues. Deletions cut 0 bases from V and 2 bases from J, with 9 bases between. Here the CDR3 reads CASSLDSPTYEQYF. CDR3 coding DNA: TGCGCCAGCAGCTTGGACAGCCCCACCTACGAGCAGTACTTC.

This chain connects TRBV6-1 to TRBJ2-3; the D gene is possibly TRBD1 (5 bases). The CDR3 runs to 15 residues. Looked up from germline, CDR1 is MNHNS and CDR2 is SASEGT. V was cut by 11 bases and J by 2 bases, with 20 bases left in between. In DNA form, the CDR3 reads TGTGCCGGTGGGGCTTCCTCCCTTTACACAGATACGCAGTATTTT. This translates into CAGGASSLYTDTQYF.

As concerns this clone: The sample holds other DNA sequences that translate to the same CDR3. This chain connects TRBV5-1 to TRBJ1-1; 8 nucleotides align to TRBD1. The CDR3 runs to 14 residues. J was trimmed by 3 bases and V by 0 bases; bases with no gene match: 1. Germline CDR1 is SGHRS and CDR2 is YFSETQ. The CDR3 DNA reads as TGCGCCAGCAGCTTGGCAGGGGGCTACACTGAAGCTTTCTTT. Encoded protein: CASSLAGGYTEAFF.